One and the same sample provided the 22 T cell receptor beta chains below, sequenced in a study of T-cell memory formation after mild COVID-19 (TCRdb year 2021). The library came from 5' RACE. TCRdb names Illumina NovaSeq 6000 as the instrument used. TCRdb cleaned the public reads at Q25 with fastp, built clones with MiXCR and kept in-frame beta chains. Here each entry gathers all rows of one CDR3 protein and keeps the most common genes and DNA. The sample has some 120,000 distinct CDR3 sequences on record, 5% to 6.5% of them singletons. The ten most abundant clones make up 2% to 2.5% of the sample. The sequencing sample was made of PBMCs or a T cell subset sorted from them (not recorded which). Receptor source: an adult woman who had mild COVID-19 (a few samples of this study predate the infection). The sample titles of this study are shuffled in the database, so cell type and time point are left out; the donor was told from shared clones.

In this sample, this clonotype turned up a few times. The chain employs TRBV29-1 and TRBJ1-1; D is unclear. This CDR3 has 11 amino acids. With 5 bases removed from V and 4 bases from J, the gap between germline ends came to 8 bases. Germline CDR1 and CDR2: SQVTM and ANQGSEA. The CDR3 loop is CSVTMTTEAFF. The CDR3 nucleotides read TGCAGCGTTACTATGACCACTGAAGCTTTCTTT.

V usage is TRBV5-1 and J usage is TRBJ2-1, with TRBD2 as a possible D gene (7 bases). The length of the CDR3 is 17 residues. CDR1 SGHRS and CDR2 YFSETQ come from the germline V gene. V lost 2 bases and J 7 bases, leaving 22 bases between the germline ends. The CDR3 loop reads CASSFPGGLRGMNEQFF. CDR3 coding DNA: TGCGCCAGCAGCTTTCCCGGGGGGCTTAGGGGAATGAATGAGCAGTTCTTC. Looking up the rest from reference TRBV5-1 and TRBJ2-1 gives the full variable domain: KAGVTQTPRYLIKTRGQQVTLSCSPISGHRSVSWYQQTPGQGLQFLFEYFSETQRNKGNFPGRFSGRQFSNSRSEMNVSTLELGDSALYLCASSFPGGLRGMNEQFFGPGTRLTVL.

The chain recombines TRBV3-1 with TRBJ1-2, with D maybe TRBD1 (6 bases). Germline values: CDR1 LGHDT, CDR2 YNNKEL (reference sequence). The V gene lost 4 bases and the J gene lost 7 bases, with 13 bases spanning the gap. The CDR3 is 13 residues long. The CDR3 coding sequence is TGTGCCAGCAGCCCCGGGGGGGCCTTTGGCTACACCTTC. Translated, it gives CASSPGGAFGYTF.

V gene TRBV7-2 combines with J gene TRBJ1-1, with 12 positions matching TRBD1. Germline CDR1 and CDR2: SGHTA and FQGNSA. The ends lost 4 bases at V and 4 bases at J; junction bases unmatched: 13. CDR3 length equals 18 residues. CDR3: CASSSPGQGARWLTEAFF. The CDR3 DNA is TGTGCCAGCAGCTCGCCGGGACAGGGGGCGCGGTGGCTCACTGAAGCTTTCTTT.

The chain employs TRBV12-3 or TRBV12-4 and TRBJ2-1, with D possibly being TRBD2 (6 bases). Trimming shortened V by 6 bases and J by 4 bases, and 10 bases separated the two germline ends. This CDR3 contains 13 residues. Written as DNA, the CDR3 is TGTGCCAGCAGCTCGGCGGGATACAATGAGCAGTTCTTC. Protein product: CASSSAGYNEQFF.

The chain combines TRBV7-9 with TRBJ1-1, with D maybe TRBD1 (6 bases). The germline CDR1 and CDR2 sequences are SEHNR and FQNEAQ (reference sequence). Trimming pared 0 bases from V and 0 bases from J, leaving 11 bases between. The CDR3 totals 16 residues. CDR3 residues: CASSLAWAGVNTEAFF. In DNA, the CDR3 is TGTGCCAGCAGCTTAGCTTGGGCAGGGGTGAACACTGAAGCTTTCTTT.

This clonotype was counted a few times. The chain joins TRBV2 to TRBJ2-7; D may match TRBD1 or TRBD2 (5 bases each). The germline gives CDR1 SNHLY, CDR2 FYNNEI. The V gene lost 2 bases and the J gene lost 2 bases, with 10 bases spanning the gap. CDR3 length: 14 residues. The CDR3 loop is CASSEYRGPYEQYF. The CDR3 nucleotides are TGTGCCAGCAGTGAATATCGGGGCCCCTACGAGCAGTACTTC.

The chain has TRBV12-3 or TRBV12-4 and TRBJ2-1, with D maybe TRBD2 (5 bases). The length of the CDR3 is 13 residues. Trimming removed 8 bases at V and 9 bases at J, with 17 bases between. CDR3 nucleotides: TGTGCCAGCGACTCTAGCAGGTTGGGTGAGCAGTTCTTC. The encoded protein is CASDSSRLGEQFF.

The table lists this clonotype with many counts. The CDR3 loop is CASSMAGTVNPYEQYF. As DNA, the CDR3 is TGTGCCAGTAGTATGGCCGGGACAGTGAATCCCTACGAGCAGTACTTC. The V and J genes are TRBV19 and TRBJ2-7, with 7 bases lining up with TRBD1. Germline lookup yields CDR1 LNHDA and CDR2 SQIVND (reference sequence). CDR3 length: 16 residues. J lost 2 bases, V lost 3 bases, and 10 bases had no gene match.

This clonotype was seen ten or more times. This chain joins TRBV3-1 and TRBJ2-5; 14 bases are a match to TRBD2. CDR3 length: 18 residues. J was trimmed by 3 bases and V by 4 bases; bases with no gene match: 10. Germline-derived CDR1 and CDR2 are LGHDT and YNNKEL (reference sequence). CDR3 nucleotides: TGTGCCAGCAGCCCACGACTAGCGGGAGGGCCAAGCGAAGAGACCCAGTACTTC. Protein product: CASSPRLAGGPSEETQYF.

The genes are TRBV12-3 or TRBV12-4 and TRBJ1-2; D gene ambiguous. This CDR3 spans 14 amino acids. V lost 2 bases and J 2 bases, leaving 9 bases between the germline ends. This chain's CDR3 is CASSLSTENYGYTF. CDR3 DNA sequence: TGTGCCAGCAGTTTAAGTACAGAGAACTATGGCTACACCTTC.

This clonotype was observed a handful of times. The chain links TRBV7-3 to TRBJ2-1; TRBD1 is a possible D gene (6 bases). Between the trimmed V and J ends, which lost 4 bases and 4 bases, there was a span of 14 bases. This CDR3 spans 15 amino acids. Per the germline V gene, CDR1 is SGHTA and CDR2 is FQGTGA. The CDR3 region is CASSSRTTGYNEQFF. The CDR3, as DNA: TGTGCCAGCAGCTCCAGAACGACAGGTTACAATGAGCAGTTCTTC.

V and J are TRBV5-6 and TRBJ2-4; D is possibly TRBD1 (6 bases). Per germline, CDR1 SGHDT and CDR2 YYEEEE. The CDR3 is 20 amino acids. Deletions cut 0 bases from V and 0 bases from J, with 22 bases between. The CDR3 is CASSLGRWWDNRLAKNIQYF. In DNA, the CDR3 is TGTGCCAGCAGCTTGGGACGCTGGTGGGACAACAGATTAGCCAAAAACATTCAGTACTTC. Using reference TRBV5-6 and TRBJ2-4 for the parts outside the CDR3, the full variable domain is DAGVTQSPTHLIKTRGQQVTLRCSPKSGHDTVSWYQQALGQGPQFIFQYYEEEERQRGNFPDRFSGHQFPNYSSELNVNALLLGDSALYLCASSLGRWWDNRLAKNIQYFGAGTRLSVL.

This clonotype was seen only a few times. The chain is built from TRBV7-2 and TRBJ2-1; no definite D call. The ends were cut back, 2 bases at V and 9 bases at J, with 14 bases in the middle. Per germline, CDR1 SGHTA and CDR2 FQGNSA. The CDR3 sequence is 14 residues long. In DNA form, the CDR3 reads TGTGCCAGCAGCTTAAGGCGTAGCTGGGTTGAGCAGTTCTTC. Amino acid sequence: CASSLRRSWVEQFF.

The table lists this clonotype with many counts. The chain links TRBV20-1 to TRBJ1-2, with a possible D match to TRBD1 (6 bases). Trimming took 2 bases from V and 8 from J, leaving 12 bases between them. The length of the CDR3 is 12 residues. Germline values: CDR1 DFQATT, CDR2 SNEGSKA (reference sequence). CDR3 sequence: CSARTLGGGYTF. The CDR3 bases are TGCAGTGCTAGAACTCTGGGGGGCGGCTACACCTTC.

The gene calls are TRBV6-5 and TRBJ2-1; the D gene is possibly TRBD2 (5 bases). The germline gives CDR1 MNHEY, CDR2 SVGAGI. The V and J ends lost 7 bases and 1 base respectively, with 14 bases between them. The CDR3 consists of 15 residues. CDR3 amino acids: CASKRAAESYNEQFF. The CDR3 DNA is TGTGCCAGCAAGAGGGCAGCGGAGTCCTACAATGAGCAGTTCTTC.

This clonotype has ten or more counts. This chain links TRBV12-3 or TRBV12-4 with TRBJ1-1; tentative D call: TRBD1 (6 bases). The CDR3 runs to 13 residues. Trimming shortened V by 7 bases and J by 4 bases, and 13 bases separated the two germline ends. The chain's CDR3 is CASTSGARTEAFF. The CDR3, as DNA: TGTGCCAGCACCTCGGGGGCCCGCACTGAAGCTTTCTTT.

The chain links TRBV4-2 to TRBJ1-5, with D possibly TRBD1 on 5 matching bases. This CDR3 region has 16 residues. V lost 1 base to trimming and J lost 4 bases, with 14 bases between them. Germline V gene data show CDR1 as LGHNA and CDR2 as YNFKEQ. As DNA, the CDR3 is TGTGCCAGCAGCCAAGTCATCGGGGGAGCTAATCAGCCCCAGCATTTT. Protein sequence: CASSQVIGGANQPQHF.

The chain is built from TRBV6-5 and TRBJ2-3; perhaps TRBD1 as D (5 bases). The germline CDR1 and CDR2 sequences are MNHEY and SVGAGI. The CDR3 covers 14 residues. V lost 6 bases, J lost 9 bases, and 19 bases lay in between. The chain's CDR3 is CASRVAGLVGTQYF. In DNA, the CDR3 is TGTGCCAGCAGGGTCGCAGGGTTGGTAGGAACGCAGTATTTT.

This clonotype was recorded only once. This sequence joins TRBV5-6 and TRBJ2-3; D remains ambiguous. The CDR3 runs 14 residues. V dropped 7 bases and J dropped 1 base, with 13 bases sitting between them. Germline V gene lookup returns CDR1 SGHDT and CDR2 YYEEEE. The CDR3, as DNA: TGTGCCAGCCGCCGCCTCTCCGGCACAGATACGCAGTATTTT. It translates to CASRRLSGTDTQYF.

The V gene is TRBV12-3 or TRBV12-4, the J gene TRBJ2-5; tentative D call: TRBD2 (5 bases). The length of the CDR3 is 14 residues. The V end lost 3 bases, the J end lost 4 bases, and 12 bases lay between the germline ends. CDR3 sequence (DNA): TGTGCCAGCAGTTTTTACGGCCGGGGAGAGACCCAGTACTTC. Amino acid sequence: CASSFYGRGETQYF.

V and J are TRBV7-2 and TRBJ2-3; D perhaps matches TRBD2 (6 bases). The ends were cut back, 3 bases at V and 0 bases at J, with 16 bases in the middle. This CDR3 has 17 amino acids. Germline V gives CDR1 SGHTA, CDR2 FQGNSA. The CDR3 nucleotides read TGTGCCAGCAGCTTGGGGATCGGGGGACGTAGCACAGATACGCAGTATTTT. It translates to CASSLGIGGRSTDTQYF.